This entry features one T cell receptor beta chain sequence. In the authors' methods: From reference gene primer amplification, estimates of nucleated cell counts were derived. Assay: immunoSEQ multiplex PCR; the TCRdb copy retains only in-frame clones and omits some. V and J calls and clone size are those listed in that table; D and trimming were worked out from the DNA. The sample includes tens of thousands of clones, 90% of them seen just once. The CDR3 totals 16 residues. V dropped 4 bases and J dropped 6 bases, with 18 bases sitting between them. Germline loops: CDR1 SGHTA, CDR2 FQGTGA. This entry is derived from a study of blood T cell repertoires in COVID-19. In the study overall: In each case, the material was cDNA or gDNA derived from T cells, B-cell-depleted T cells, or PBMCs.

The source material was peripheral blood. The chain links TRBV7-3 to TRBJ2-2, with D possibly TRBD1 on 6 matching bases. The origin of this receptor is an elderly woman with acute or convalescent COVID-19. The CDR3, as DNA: TGTGCCAGCAGCTCCTCCCGGGACACCACACCCGGGGAGCTGTTTTTT. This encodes CASSSSRDTTPGELFF.